This paragraph reports one TCR beta chain. One end of the junction fails to match germline, which may point to a read error. CDR1 SGHNT and CDR2 YYREEE come from the germline V gene (reference sequence). CDR3 length equals 15 residues. This sample is drawn from a study of shared clonotypes between healthy human individuals. How the authors handled the data: As immunoSEQ supplied junction-only sequences (without quality scores), filtering differed. Clones were read by immunoSEQ multiplex PCR, and TCRdb kept only the in-frame ones, dropping some. V, J and clone size are those of that table, while D and trimming were read from the DNA. The data hold about 480,000 clones, with 79% observed a single time.

This TCR was sampled from a woman between 40 and 50 years old in good health. Some clones in this sample may be carry-over from other donors' samples. The J gene is TRBJ2-7, the V gene TRBV5-4; the D gene is possibly TRBD2 (7 bases). What was sequenced was PBMCs. This CDR3 is CASSSMTDGGQPGDF. The CDR3 coding sequence is TGTGCCAGCAGCTCAATGACCGACGGGGGGCAGCCCGGGGACTTC.